This is a list of T cell receptor beta chains from one sample in a study of technical replicates of blood from four donors. Libraries were prepared by immunoSEQ multiplex PCR; TCRdb keeps only in-frame clonotypes and omits some of them. The table includes 75,000 to 100,000 clones, roughly 96% detected once. The sequencing sample was made of T cells isolated from PBMCs. The receptors originated from a human donor in good health. The CDR3 runs from the conserved cysteine through the conserved F or W. D genes are given only for firm matches. Only part of the rows carry a size: once, few, many, or a class if the clone is expanded.

J gene: TRBJ2-1; V gene: TRBV19; D gene: NA; clone size: NA; CDR3 DNA: TGTGCCAGTAGACAGGGATACAATGAGCAGTTCTTC; CDR3 protein: CASRQGYNEQFF
J gene: TRBJ2-1; V gene: TRBV30; D gene: TRBD2; clone size: NA; CDR3 DNA: TGTGCCTGGAGTGTATCACTAGCGGGGATCTACAATGAGCAGTTCTTC; CDR3 protein: CAWSVSLAGIYNEQFF
J gene: TRBJ2-2; V gene: TRBV2; D gene: NA; clone size: NA; CDR3 DNA: TGTGCCAGCAATCGGGATTCCACCGGGGAGCTGTTTTTT; CDR3 protein: CASNRDSTGELFF
J gene: TRBJ2-2; V gene: TRBV27; D gene: NA; clone size: NA; CDR3 DNA: TGTGCCAGCAGAGCTACGGGGAACACCGGGGAGCTGTTTTTT; CDR3 protein: CASRATGNTGELFF
J gene: TRBJ2-1; V gene: TRBV7-7; D gene: NA; clone size: NA; CDR3 DNA: TGTGCCAGCAGCGAAACGCCTAGCGATTACAATGAGCAGTTCTTC; CDR3 protein: CASSETPSDYNEQFF
J gene: TRBJ1-3; V gene: TRBV9; D gene: TRBD1; clone size: NA; CDR3 DNA: TGTGCCAGCAGCAGAGGACAGGGGGGAGGAAACACCATATATTTT; CDR3 protein: CASSRGQGGGNTIYF
J gene: TRBJ2-7; V gene: TRBV6-1; D gene: NA; clone size: once; CDR3 DNA: TGTGCCAGCAGTGAATCCCGCTGGGCAGCTGACTACGAGCAGTACTTC; CDR3 protein: CASSESRWAADYEQYF
J gene: TRBJ2-4; V gene: TRBV14; D gene: TRBD1; clone size: NA; CDR3 DNA: TGTGCCAGCAGCCCTTACAGGGGCGCGAACATTCAGTACTTC; CDR3 protein: CASSPYRGANIQYF
J gene: TRBJ2-7; V gene: TRBV21-1; D gene: NA; clone size: NA; CDR3 DNA: TGTGCCAGCAGCTCGCATACTAGGACTAGCGGGAGTAGTGGTTACGAGCAGTACTTC; CDR3 protein: CASSSHTRTSGSSGYEQYF
J gene: TRBJ1-1; V gene: TRBV10-3; D gene: NA; clone size: NA; CDR3 DNA: TGTGCCATCGGGCAGGGAGGGATGAACACTGAAGCTTTCTTT; CDR3 protein: CAIGQGGMNTEAFF
J gene: TRBJ2-1; V gene: TRBV12-5; D gene: TRBD2; clone size: NA; CDR3 DNA: TGTGCTAGTGGTCTCGGGGGGGAGAACGTGGGTGAGCAGTTCTTC; CDR3 protein: CASGLGGENVGEQFF
J gene: TRBJ2-7; V gene: TRBV4-1; D gene: NA; clone size: once; CDR3 DNA: TGCGCCAGCAGCCAAGGGCAGCGCTACGAGCAGTACTTC; CDR3 protein: CASSQGQRYEQYF
J gene: TRBJ1-2; V gene: TRBV7-3; D gene: NA; clone size: NA; CDR3 DNA: TGTGCCAGCAGCTTTGATCAGGCATATGGCTACACCTTC; CDR3 protein: CASSFDQAYGYTF
J gene: TRBJ2-7; V gene: TRBV5-1; D gene: TRBD1; clone size: NA; CDR3 DNA: TGCGCCAGCAGCTTACCCCGACAGGGAAGCCACGAGCAGTACTTC; CDR3 protein: CASSLPRQGSHEQYF
J gene: TRBJ1-5; V gene: TRBV5-1; D gene: TRBD1; clone size: NA; CDR3 DNA: TGCGCCAGCAACCATGAGGACAGGGGGCTTCAGCCCCAGCATTTT; CDR3 protein: CASNHEDRGLQPQHF
J gene: TRBJ2-2; V gene: TRBV11-1; D gene: NA; clone size: NA; CDR3 DNA: TGTGCCAGCAGCTTAGGTTCTCTTAACACCGGGGAGCTGTTTTTT; CDR3 protein: CASSLGSLNTGELFF
J gene: TRBJ1-2; V gene: TRBV2; D gene: NA; clone size: NA; CDR3 DNA: TGTGCCAGCAGTGATATCCACCTCATAGCTAACTATGGCTACACCTTC; CDR3 protein: CASSDIHLIANYGYTF
J gene: TRBJ2-3; V gene: TRBV29-1; D gene: NA; clone size: NA; CDR3 DNA: TGCAGCGTTGCTCAGGGGCGGGTCCTATACATTGATACGCAGTATTTT; CDR3 protein: CSVAQGRVLYIDTQYF
J gene: TRBJ1-1; V gene: TRBV6-1; D gene: TRBD1; clone size: few; CDR3 DNA: TGTGCCAGCATACGGACAGGGGGCTTAACTTTCTTT; CDR3 protein: CASIRTGGLTFF
J gene: TRBJ1-4; V gene: TRBV19; D gene: NA; clone size: once; CDR3 DNA: TGTGCCAGTAGTTCCAGACCCATCAGGGCCACTAATGAAAAACTGTTTTTT; CDR3 protein: CASSSRPIRATNEKLFF
J gene: TRBJ1-1; V gene: TRBV7-2; D gene: NA; clone size: NA; CDR3 DNA: TGTGCCAGCATGTTGGCGGTGAACACTGAAGCTTTCTTT; CDR3 protein: CASMLAVNTEAFF
J gene: TRBJ2-7; V gene: TRBV9; D gene: TRBD2; clone size: NA; CDR3 DNA: TGTGCCAGCAGCTCTCAAGGGTGGGCTAGCGGGGACTACGAGCAGTACTTC; CDR3 protein: CASSSQGWASGDYEQYF
J gene: TRBJ2-4; V gene: TRBV21-1; D gene: NA; clone size: NA; CDR3 DNA: TGTGCCAGCAGGCCTGGACTAGCGGAAAACATTCAGTACTTC; CDR3 protein: CASRPGLAENIQYF
J gene: TRBJ2-7; V gene: TRBV5-4; D gene: TRBD2; clone size: NA; CDR3 DNA: TGTGCCAGCAGCGGGCTAGCGGGAGACTCCTACGAGCAGTACTTC; CDR3 protein: CASSGLAGDSYEQYF
J gene: TRBJ2-1; V gene: TRBV14; D gene: TRBD2; clone size: NA; CDR3 DNA: TGTGCCAGCAGCCAAGAGCCGGGACTAGCTATTTACAATGAGCAGTTCTTC; CDR3 protein: CASSQEPGLAIYNEQFF
J gene: TRBJ1-5; V gene: TRBV4-2; D gene: TRBD1; clone size: NA; CDR3 DNA: TGTGCCAGCAGCTCCGGGACAGGGTTCCAGCCCCAGCATTTT; CDR3 protein: CASSSGTGFQPQHF
J gene: TRBJ2-7; V gene: TRBV28; D gene: NA; clone size: once; CDR3 DNA: TGTGCCAGCAGTTTTGAGGGAAGGGAAGGGTCCTACGAGCAGTACTTC; CDR3 protein: CASSFEGREGSYEQYF
J gene: TRBJ2-6; V gene: TRBV7-9; D gene: TRBD1; clone size: NA; CDR3 DNA: TGTGCCAGCAGCTTCCCCCGACAGGGTAAAGGGGGGGCCAACGTCCTGACTTTC; CDR3 protein: CASSFPRQGKGGANVLTF
J gene: TRBJ2-2; V gene: TRBV21-1; D gene: NA; clone size: NA; CDR3 DNA: NA; CDR3 protein: CASRYLCKYHANTGELFF